Below, 7 T cell receptor beta chains from the same sample are listed, as sequenced in a study of T cells after yellow fever vaccination. TCRdb re-called the 5' RACE reads through MiXCR, storing one row per CDR3 protein. Altogether roughly 32,000 distinct CDR3 sequences are present, under 4.5% being singletons, with the ten largest covering under 55%. The source material was CD8+ T cells sorted from PBMCs, sampled 5 days after the yellow fever booster vaccination. The origin of the receptors is a man aged 25-40 years who received the YFV17D yellow fever vaccine.

This clonotype was observed many times. The V and J genes are TRBV4-1 and TRBJ2-7; 7 bases line up with TRBD1. Unmatched junction bases numbered 1, after V lost 0 bases and J lost 5 bases. CDR3 length: 13 residues. The germline V gene encodes CDR1 MGHRA and CDR2 YSYEKL. DNA of the CDR3: TGCGCCAGCAGCCAAGATGGGACAGACGAGCAGTACTTC. Amino acid sequence: CASSQDGTDEQYF.

This clonotype was counted many times. This rearrangement joins TRBV7-2 to TRBJ2-3, with D perhaps TRBD2 (6 bases). This CDR3 contains 15 residues. Germline V CDR1 and CDR2: SGHTA, FQGNSA. Trimming pared 5 bases from V and 4 bases from J, leaving 16 bases between. The CDR3: CASSPITGEADTQYF. CDR3 coding DNA: TGTGCCAGCAGCCCTATCACGGGAGAGGCAGATACGCAGTATTTT. The variable domain in full, with the rest retrieved from reference TRBV7-2 and TRBJ2-3, is GAGVSQSPSNKVTEKGKDVELRCDPISGHTALYWYRQSLGQGLEFLIYFQGNSAPDKSGLPSDRFSAERTGGSVSTLTIQRTQQEDSAVYLCASSPITGEADTQYFGPGTRLTVL.

This clonotype was observed many times. The chain combines TRBV20-1 with TRBJ2-1; 12 bases match TRBD2. J lost 2 bases, V lost 5 bases, and 4 bases had no gene match. CDR1 is DFQATT and CDR2 is SNEGSKA in the germline V gene (reference sequence). This CDR3 has 15 residues. CDR3 nucleotide sequence: TGCAGTGCTTCAGGACTAGCGGGAACCTACAATGAGCAGTTCTTC. It specifies CSASGLAGTYNEQFF.

This clonotype has ten or more counts. V and J are TRBV4-2 and TRBJ1-2; perhaps TRBD1 as D (6 bases). Deletions cut 0 bases from V and 8 bases from J, with 16 bases between. The CDR3 is made up of 15 amino acids. From germline, CDR1 is LGHNA and CDR2 YNFKEQ. The CDR3 DNA sequence: TGTGCCAGCAGCCAAGATATTGGGGGCGTCGAGGGCTACACCTTC. This encodes CASSQDIGGVEGYTF.

This clonotype was counted at least ten times. Written as DNA, the CDR3 is TGTGCCAGCAGTTGGACGTATGAGAGCTCCTACGAGCAGTACTTC. Protein: CASSWTYESSYEQYF. V gene TRBV6-2 or TRBV6-3 combines with J gene TRBJ2-7, with no clear D. CDR3 length: 15 residues. Germline CDR1 MNHEY, CDR2 SVGEGT. Trimming stripped 4 bases from V and 0 bases from J, with 13 bases between.

This clonotype was seen at least ten times. This chain links TRBV27 with TRBJ2-7; TRBD2 is a possible D gene (6 bases). The CDR3 totals 13 residues. The germline V gene encodes CDR1 MNHEY and CDR2 SMNVEV (reference sequence). V was clipped by 4 bases and J by 7 bases, with 14 bases between them. The CDR3 nucleotides read TGTGCCAGCAGTTCGGGAGTCCAGACAGAGCAGTACTTC. Protein: CASSSGVQTEQYF.

This clonotype has ten or more counts. This chain joins TRBV28 and TRBJ2-5, with TRBD2 matching 8 bases. Germline CDR1 and CDR2: MDHEN and SYDVKM. The CDR3 length is 18 residues. V gave up 4 bases and J gave up 4 bases; unmatched junction bases: 17. The CDR3 loop reads CASSSSSTLRGGRETQYF. Written as DNA, the CDR3 is TGTGCCAGCAGTTCCTCCTCAACCCTGCGCGGGGGGCGAGAGACCCAGTACTTC. Filled out from reference TRBV28 and TRBJ2-5, the complete variable domain reads DVKVTQSSRYLVKRTGEKVFLECVQDMDHENMFWYRQDPGLGLRLIYFSYDVKMKEKGDIPEGYSVSREKKERFSLILESASTNQTSMYLCASSSSSTLRGGRETQYFGPGTRLLVL.